This record concerns one TCR beta chain sequence. The data originate from a study of PD-L1 blockade in urothelial cancer. Profiling relied on immunoSEQ multiplex PCR, and the TCRdb table lists in-frame clones only, not all of them. This sample yields about 38,000 clones, of which about 88% are seen a single time; roughly a quarter belongs to the top ten. V was clipped by 5 bases and J by 1 base, with 8 bases between them. CDR3 length: 14 amino acids. Germline-derived CDR1 and CDR2 are WSHSY and SAAADI. Time point of the sample: peripheral blood 6 weeks after treatment start. The chain joins TRBV10-2 to TRBJ2-2, with D maybe TRBD2 (5 bases). This TCR derives from a man between 60 and 75 years old with urothelial cancer. This material consisted of PBMCs, taken around atezolizumab (anti-PD-L1) treatment. The CDR3 region is CASSSSGNTGELFF. For the CDR3, the DNA is TGCGCCAGCAGTTCCAGCGGGAACACCGGGGAGCTGTTTTTT.